The 28 T cell receptor beta chains in this list originate from one sample, sequenced in a study of spatial heterogeneity in lung cancer (dated by TCRdb to about 2019). The intended sense of this specimen's time point label: blood at routine non-recurrence follow-up after resection. Libraries were prepared through 5' RACE. Sequenced on a NextSeq 500. The public reads were reanalyzed by TCRdb: fastp trimming at Q25, MiXCR alignment, in-frame beta chains only. Entries that share a CDR3 protein sequence are merged under the most common genes and DNA. The sample table shows roughly 11,000 distinct CDR3 sequences, and over 9% are seen once. The ten top clones hold 30% to 35% of the sample. The sequenced sample was PBMCs, obtained at follow-up. These receptors were obtained from a female donor with early-stage non-small cell lung cancer.

This clonotype was counted ten times or more. The chain combines TRBV7-2 with TRBJ1-5; D is unresolved. The length of the CDR3 is 13 residues. V lost 6 bases and J lost 7, with 13 bases in between. The V gene's germline CDR1 is SGHTA and CDR2 FQGNSA. The CDR3: CASRSSDVQPQHF. The CDR3 DNA follows: TGTGCCAGCAGATCCTCCGATGTGCAGCCCCAGCATTTT.

This clonotype was counted at least ten times. CDR3 in amino acids: CASSLPRLNEQFF. The CDR3 DNA is TGCGCCAGCAGCTTGCCTAGGCTGAATGAGCAGTTCTTC. The chain uses TRBV5-1 and TRBJ2-1; D gene uncertain. The CDR3 is 13 residues long. Per germline, CDR1 SGHRS and CDR2 YFSETQ. With 1 base removed from V and 7 bases from J, the gap between germline ends came to 9 bases.

In its sample, this clonotype was seen many times. The chain employs TRBV20-1 and TRBJ2-7; 11 bases line up with TRBD2. This CDR3 is built from 16 residues. V lost 1 base to trimming and J lost 3 bases; unmatched junction nucleotides: 8. The germline CDR1 and CDR2 sequences are DFQATT and SNEGSKA (reference sequence). The CDR3: CSARVAGGPGGYEQYF. CDR3 in DNA: TGCAGTGCTAGAGTAGCGGGAGGGCCGGGAGGCTACGAGCAGTACTTC.

At least ten counts were recorded for this clonotype. This chain connects TRBV30 to TRBJ2-2; tentatively, D is TRBD1 (5 bases). The CDR3 loop spans 15 amino acids. V was pared by 2 bases and J by 8 bases, with 18 bases between. Germline assignment: CDR1 GTSNPN and CDR2 SVGIG (reference sequence). CDR3 DNA sequence: TGTGCCTGGAGTATAGGCAGGGTTGCGTTTGGGGAGCTGTTTTTT. It specifies CAWSIGRVAFGELFF.

This clonotype was counted a few times. The chain joins TRBV7-2 to TRBJ1-1; TRBD1 agrees at 9 bases. V shed 5 bases and J 3 bases; nucleotides not matched to a gene: 19. CDR3 size: 19 residues. The germline V gene encodes CDR1 SGHTA and CDR2 FQGNSA. CDR3 in DNA: TGTGCCAGCAGCCGAAGAGGGACAGGGCTCCCAGGACTGGACACTGAAGCTTTCTTT. Protein sequence: CASSRRGTGLPGLDTEAFF.

This clonotype showed up many times. This chain joins TRBV18 and TRBJ2-1, with D possibly matching TRBD2 (5 bases). The CDR3 contains 20 residues. Deletions cut 3 bases from V and 1 base from J, with 25 bases between. The germline gives CDR1 KGHSH, CDR2 LQKENI. The DNA of the CDR3 is TGTGCCAGCTCACCCCGACTACTACCGGGATCAGAAGGGTCCTACAATGAGCAGTTCTTC. Translation gives CASSPRLLPGSEGSYNEQFF.

This clonotype was recorded many times. The genes are TRBV6-2 or TRBV6-3 and TRBJ2-1; possibly TRBD2 for D (6 bases). Trimming removed 2 bases at V and 7 bases at J, with 21 bases between. This CDR3 spans 17 amino acids. Germline CDR1 MNHEY, CDR2 SVGEGT. The DNA for the CDR3 is TGTGCCAGCAGTTACCTCCGCGGGGCGGATATAGGAAATGAGCAGTTCTTC. As protein: CASSYLRGADIGNEQFF.

This clonotype came up many times. The chain employs TRBV12-3 or TRBV12-4 and TRBJ2-1; maybe TRBD2 (7 bases). V was trimmed by 3 bases and J by 5 bases, leaving 11 bases between them. CDR3 size: 14 residues. CDR3 amino acids: CASSFLGGHNEQFF. The CDR3 DNA reads as TGTGCCAGCAGTTTTCTCGGGGGGCACAATGAGCAGTTCTTC.

There are many counts of this clonotype. The genes are TRBV4-2 and TRBJ1-1, with 7 bases matching TRBD1. This CDR3 has 17 residues. Germline CDR1 reads LGHNA; CDR2 reads YNFKEQ. V lost 0 bases and J lost 3; bases outside the gene matches: 10. The CDR3 DNA sequence: TGTGCCAGCAGCCAAGATGCGCCGGGACAGTGGGACACTGAAGCTTTCTTT. It is translated as CASSQDAPGQWDTEAFF.

This clonotype was recorded at least ten times. J is TRBJ2-3 and V is TRBV13, with D maybe TRBD2 (6 bases). The CDR3 runs to 16 residues. Trimming pared 1 base from V and 0 bases from J, leaving 11 bases between. Germline assignment: CDR1 PRHDT and CDR2 FYEKMQ (reference sequence). The CDR3 reads CASSLVLAGSTDTQYF. The CDR3 DNA sequence: TGTGCCAGCAGCTTAGTGTTGGCGGGAAGCACAGATACGCAGTATTTT.

This clonotype was recorded many times. The chain combines TRBV10-2 with TRBJ1-2; unclear D gene. The V gene's germline CDR1 is WSHSY and CDR2 SAAADI. The V end was cut by 5 bases, the J end by 4 bases, with 14 bases between. The CDR3 sequence is 14 residues long. The CDR3: CASSTAPTSYGYTF. The CDR3 coding sequence is TGCGCCAGCAGTACAGCACCAACATCCTATGGCTACACCTTC.

This clonotype occurred many times. The chain is built from TRBV11-3 and TRBJ2-1; TRBD2 matches 8 bases. J gave up 9 bases and V 2 bases, and 18 bases lay outside the gene matches. CDR3 size: 18 residues. Germline-derived CDR1 and CDR2 are SGHNT and YENEEA. The CDR3 is CASSLRGWGLGDVGEQFF. The CDR3 bases are TGTGCCAGCAGCTTAAGAGGTTGGGGACTAGGGGATGTCGGTGAGCAGTTCTTC.

This clonotype was detected ten times or more. Here the CDR3 reads CASSQGLAGYNEQFF. The DNA of the CDR3 is TGCGCCAGCAGCCAAGGGCTAGCGGGGTACAATGAGCAGTTCTTC. The chain employs TRBV4-1 and TRBJ2-1, with TRBD2 matching 9 bases. The CDR3 is 15 amino acids. With 1 base clipped from V and 4 bases from J, the junction kept 2 bases outside the gene matches. Germline CDR1 is MGHRA and CDR2 is YSYEKL.

DNA of the CDR3: TGTGCCAGCAGTGAAGACAGGTCGGTCCAAGAGACCCAGTACTTC. Its protein product is CASSEDRSVQETQYF. V usage is TRBV2 and J usage is TRBJ2-5; TRBD1 might be the D (5 bases). The V gene lost 1 base and the J gene lost 1 base, with 10 bases spanning the gap. This CDR3 is 15 amino acids long. Per the germline V gene, CDR1 is SNHLY and CDR2 is FYNNEI.

Ten or more counts support this clonotype. The chain joins TRBV10-1 to TRBJ1-5; 7 bases align to TRBD1. The germline gives CDR1 WNHNN, CDR2 SYGVQD (reference sequence). The CDR3 contains 14 residues. The J segment lost 6 bases and the V segment lost 6 bases, leaving 8 bases of the junction unmatched. The CDR3 DNA reads as TGCGCCAGCAGACCAGACAGGGCCACTCAGCCCCAGCATTTT. Protein sequence: CASRPDRATQPQHF.

This clonotype was counted a few times. This rearrangement joins TRBV2 to TRBJ2-2; TRBD2 matches at 10 bases. Germline trimming cut 6 bases from V and 1 base from J; bases unmatched to any gene: 5. The CDR3 is 16 residues long. Germline V gives CDR1 SNHLY, CDR2 FYNNEI. CDR3 sequence: CASSNSGGLNTGELFF. CDR3 DNA sequence: TGTGCCAGCAGCAATAGCGGGGGGTTGAACACCGGGGAGCTGTTTTTT.

The chain joins TRBV20-1 to TRBJ2-3; 9 bases agree with TRBD2. This CDR3 region has 15 residues. Per germline, CDR1 DFQATT and CDR2 SNEGSKA (reference sequence). Unmatched junction bases numbered 7, after V lost 6 bases and J lost 0 bases. In nucleotides, the CDR3 is TGCAGTGCCTCAGGACTAGCGCGTAGCACAGATACGCAGTATTTT. This translates into CSASGLARSTDTQYF.

In its sample, this clonotype was seen many times. The chain links TRBV7-9 to TRBJ2-1, with no clear D. There are 14 residues in the CDR3. The germline V gene encodes CDR1 SEHNR and CDR2 FQNEAQ (reference sequence). The V and J ends lost 0 bases and 1 base respectively, with 4 bases between them. In DNA, the CDR3 is TGTGCCAGCAGCTTAGCGGGGTCCTACAATGAGCAGTTCTTC. It translates to CASSLAGSYNEQFF.

This clonotype was counted at least ten times. The chain recombines TRBV7-8 with TRBJ1-5; D gene ambiguous. The CDR3 runs 13 residues. V was cut by 5 bases and J by 1 base, with 6 bases left in between. Germline V lookup: CDR1 SGHVS, CDR2 FQNEAQ. The CDR3 region has the DNA TGTGCCAGCAGCCCAGCCAGCAATCAGCCCCAGCATTTT. It codes for CASSPASNQPQHF.

This clonotype was seen ten or more times. This chain joins TRBV27 and TRBJ2-2; D possibly corresponds to TRBD2 (6 bases). Germline values: CDR1 MNHEY, CDR2 SMNVEV (reference sequence). Trimming took 5 bases from V and 5 from J, leaving 12 bases between them. The CDR3 has 14 amino acids. CDR3 DNA: TGTGCCAGCAGTAGGAGGGGCGGGACCGGGGAGCTGTTTTTT. Translation gives CASSRRGGTGELFF.

This clonotype was detected ten times or more. The chain combines TRBV9 with TRBJ2-3; D might be TRBD1 (5 bases). The CDR3 runs 15 residues. Germline V gene data show CDR1 as SGDLS and CDR2 as YYNGEE. V lost 0 bases and J lost 6, with 14 bases in between. In nucleotides, the CDR3 is TGTGCCAGCAGCGTAGTGGACACCCGTGGCGATACGCAGTATTTT. This sequence encodes CASSVVDTRGDTQYF.

This clonotype was seen ten or more times. V is TRBV2 and J is TRBJ2-3, with D hard to call. The CDR3 has 12 residues. The germline V and J ends were trimmed by 6 bases and 2 bases, with 6 bases remaining between them. Per the germline V gene, CDR1 is SNHLY and CDR2 is FYNNEI. Here the CDR3 DNA reads TGTGCCAGCAGACCCATCACAGATACGCAGTATTTT. The encoded protein is CASRPITDTQYF.

The sample holds a few counts of this clonotype. This chain links TRBV10-3 with TRBJ1-1; D uncertain. V was trimmed by 10 bases and J by 1 base, leaving 16 bases between them. The CDR3 has 14 residues. From germline, CDR1 is ENHRY and CDR2 SYGVKD. CDR3 bases: TGTGCCACATCGGGGAGGCAAGGGAACACTGAAGCTTTCTTT. It encodes CATSGRQGNTEAFF.

This CDR3 is CASSFGQETQYF. CDR3 bases: TGCGCCAGCAGCTTTGGGCAAGAGACCCAGTACTTC. The chain joins TRBV5-1 to TRBJ2-5; no definite D call. The germline V gene encodes CDR1 SGHRS and CDR2 YFSETQ. With 2 bases removed from V and 2 bases from J, the gap between germline ends came to 4 bases. The CDR3 has 12 amino acids.

In this sample, this clonotype turned up many times. J is TRBJ2-5 and V is TRBV29-1; D ambiguous. Germline CDR1 reads SQVTM; CDR2 reads ANQGSEA. With 4 bases removed from V and 5 bases from J, the gap between germline ends came to 11 bases. This CDR3 spans 12 amino acids. CDR3 bases: TGCAGCGTTGGTGTGGAAGGGGAGACCCAGTACTTC. Its translation is CSVGVEGETQYF. The entire variable domain, with the rest obtained from reference TRBV29-1 and TRBJ2-5, is as follows: SAVISQKPSRDICQRGTSLTIQCQVDSQVTMMFWYRQQPGQSLTLIATANQGSEATYESGFVIDKFPISRPNLTFSTLTVSNMSPEDSSIYLCSVGVEGETQYFGPGTRLLVL.

A word on this clonotype: This could be a read error, since a much larger clone is one nucleotide away. This rearrangement joins TRBV6-2 or TRBV6-3 to TRBJ2-3; D remains unclear. The tail of the sequence fits TRBJ1-5 better, so the J call may be wrong. The germline V gene encodes CDR1 MNHEY and CDR2 SVGEGT. This CDR3 contains 12 residues. CDR3 residues: CASSSLGNTQHF. The CDR3 DNA is TGTGCCAGCAGTTCCCTGGGCAATACGCAGCATTTT.

This clonotype has ten or more counts. The chain recombines TRBV4-2 with TRBJ2-2; 10 positions match TRBD2. This CDR3 region has 17 residues. The germline V gene encodes CDR1 LGHNA and CDR2 YNFKEQ. V trimming: 1 base; J trimming: 7 bases; junction bases outside the gene matches: 9. In nucleotides, the CDR3 is TGTGCCAGCAGCCAAGGCCCCGGGACTAGCGTCGGCGGGGAGCTGTTTTTT. It codes for CASSQGPGTSVGGELFF.

This clonotype was counted at least ten times. V is TRBV5-1 and J is TRBJ2-5; 11 nucleotides match TRBD1. The trim removed 0 bases at V and 5 bases at J, leaving 9 bases unmatched. Germline V gene sequence: CDR1 SGHRS, CDR2 YFSETQ. The CDR3 runs 17 residues. The CDR3 loop is CASSLAAGQGARETQYF. The DNA for the CDR3 is TGCGCCAGCAGCTTGGCAGCAGGACAGGGGGCCCGGGAGACCCAGTACTTC.